The 16 T cell receptor beta chains reported below all come from one sample, sequenced in a study of blood T cell repertoires in COVID-19. Sequenced by immunoSEQ multiplex PCR; TCRdb stores in-frame clones only, minus some. The repertoire holds some 180,000 clones, with 80% to 85% as singletons. Specimen: peripheral blood. These TCRs come from a man aged 70 or older with active or convalescent COVID-19.

CDR3 coding DNA: TGTGCCAGCAGTCCGGGGGGCGGTAAGGAGGAGCTGTTTTTT. This translates into CASSPGGGKEELFF. V usage is TRBV7-3 and J usage is TRBJ2-2, with TRBD2 as a possible D gene (7 bases). CDR3 length: 14 amino acids. The V and J ends lost 6 bases and 10 bases respectively, with 18 bases between them. The germline V gene has CDR1 SGHTA and CDR2 FQGTGA.

The chain uses TRBV11-2 and TRBJ2-7; D perhaps matches TRBD1 (7 bases). CDR1 and CDR2 (germline): SGHAT, FQNNGV. CDR3 size: 13 residues. The V gene lost 4 bases and the J gene lost 6 bases, with 13 bases spanning the gap. The CDR3 is CASSSSGDSEQYF. The DNA of the CDR3 is TGTGCCAGCAGCTCCTCGGGGGACAGCGAGCAGTACTTC.

The V call is TRBV9, the J call TRBJ1-3, with TRBD1 as a possible D gene (5 bases). V was clipped by 0 bases and J by 0 bases, with 10 bases between them. The CDR3 loop spans 16 amino acids. Germline CDR1 is SGDLS and CDR2 is YYNGEE. CDR3 sequence (DNA): TGTGCCAGCAGCGTAGGGCAGGGCCGCTCTGGAAACACCATATATTTT. Its protein product is CASSVGQGRSGNTIYF. Full variable domain (outside the CDR3, taken from reference TRBV9 and TRBJ1-3): DSGVTQTPKHLITATGQRVTLRCSPRSGDLSVYWYQQSLDQGLQFLIQYYNGEERAKGNILERFSAQQFPDLHSELNLSSLELGDSALYFCASSVGQGRSGNTIYFGEGSWLTVV.

The chain combines TRBV27 with TRBJ2-7, with D uncertain. Per the germline V gene, CDR1 is MNHEY and CDR2 is SMNVEV (reference sequence). The ends were cut back, 6 bases at V and 5 bases at J, with 17 bases in the middle. CDR3 length equals 14 residues. The CDR3 nucleotides read TGTGCCAGCAGCCCCCGGGTCCTAAGCCACGAGCAGTACTTC. Translated, it gives CASSPRVLSHEQYF.

This clone has only one observation. The chain is built from TRBV10-3 and TRBJ1-6; D possibly corresponds to TRBD1 (6 bases). The CDR3 has 13 residues. Germline CDR1 reads ENHRY; CDR2 reads SYGVKD. Trimming took off 10 bases at V and 2 bases at J, with 9 bases between the two ends. CDR3 loop: CATRDTYNSPLHF. In nucleotides, the CDR3 is TGTGCCACCAGGGACACCTATAATTCACCCCTCCACTTT.

This chain uses TRBV7-2 with TRBJ1-4, with a possible D match to TRBD1 (5 bases). The germline V gene has CDR1 SGHTA and CDR2 FQGNSA. The length of the CDR3 is 16 residues. Trimming removed 0 bases from V and 8 bases from J, with 16 bases in between. The CDR3 DNA is TGTGCCAGCAGCTTAGCGGATGGCAGGGCGGGAGAAAAACTGTTTTTT. Translated, it gives CASSLADGRAGEKLFF.

The genes are TRBV6-6 and TRBJ2-7, with a possible D match to TRBD1 (6 bases). CDR1 and CDR2 from the germline V gene are MNHNY and SVGAGI (reference sequence). The CDR3 has 15 amino acids. Deletions cut 6 bases from V and 2 bases from J, with 17 bases between. Here the CDR3 reads CASRTGTKRPYEQYF. CDR3 nucleotides: TGTGCCAGCAGGACGGGGACAAAAAGGCCCTACGAGCAGTACTTC.

V gene TRBV7-2 combines with J gene TRBJ2-7; D unclear. This CDR3 is 14 amino acids long. Per germline, CDR1 SGHTA and CDR2 FQGNSA. Trimming cost V 5 bases and J 3 bases, with 14 bases left between them. DNA of the CDR3: TGTGCCAGCAGCCGCGGTGGCACCGGCTACGAGCAGTACTTC. Encoded protein: CASSRGGTGYEQYF. Filled out from reference TRBV7-2 and TRBJ2-7, the complete variable domain reads GAGVSQSPSNKVTEKGKDVELRCDPISGHTALYWYRQSLGQGLEFLIYFQGNSAPDKSGLPSDRFSAERTGGSVSTLTIQRTQQEDSAVYLCASSRGGTGYEQYFGPGTRLTVT.

V usage is TRBV18 and J usage is TRBJ2-1; 10 positions agree with TRBD2. The CDR3 contains 18 residues. Germline CDR1 and CDR2: KGHSH and LQKENI. J was trimmed by 8 bases and V by 3 bases; bases with no gene match: 16. CDR3: CASSPPGVAGGPLHEQFF. CDR3 in DNA: TGTGCCAGCTCACCCCCCGGGGTAGCGGGAGGTCCTCTGCATGAGCAGTTCTTC.

The rearrangement links TRBV24-1 to TRBJ2-1, with 14 nucleotides matching TRBD2. The germline V gene encodes CDR1 KGHDR and CDR2 SFDVKD. The ends lost 4 bases at V and 8 bases at J; junction bases unmatched: 6. There are 16 residues in the CDR3. In DNA form, the CDR3 reads TGTGCCACCAGTGACCCGACTAGCGGGAGGGGCGATGAGCAGTTCTTC. This codes for CATSDPTSGRGDEQFF.

V gene TRBV5-1 combines with J gene TRBJ1-1; no firm D call. V dropped 4 bases and J dropped 0 bases, with 19 bases sitting between them. CDR3 length equals 17 residues. Germline loops: CDR1 SGHRS, CDR2 YFSETQ. In DNA form, the CDR3 reads TGCGCCAGCAGCCTAAGGGCCCGGGGATGGATGAACACTGAAGCTTTCTTT. Amino acid sequence: CASSLRARGWMNTEAFF.

The V and J genes are TRBV4-1 and TRBJ1-5, with D hard to call. The germline CDR1 and CDR2 sequences are MGHRA and YSYEKL. Trimming cost V 1 base and J 0 bases, with 4 bases left between them. CDR3 length equals 14 residues. In DNA, the CDR3 is TGCGCCAGCAGCCAAGCGTATAGCAATCAGCCCCAGCATTTT. Translated: CASSQAYSNQPQHF.

The CDR3 nucleotides are TGTGCCAGCAGTTACGGGGGGACCTCGAACACCGGGGAGCTGTTTTTT. This sequence encodes CASSYGGTSNTGELFF. The chain employs TRBV6-2 or TRBV6-3 and TRBJ2-2; tentative D call: TRBD2 (6 bases). V shed 2 bases and J shed 0 bases, with 10 bases lying between them. The CDR3 consists of 16 residues. CDR1 and CDR2 (germline): MNHEY, SVGEGT.

This clone showed up just a few times. The chain carries TRBV6-5 and TRBJ1-2; TRBD1 agrees at 8 bases. The CDR3 contains 14 residues. The V gene's germline CDR1 is MNHEY and CDR2 SVGAGI. V lost 7 bases to trimming and J lost 7 bases; unmatched junction nucleotides: 11. CDR3 sequence: CASIGRQGAFGYTF. As DNA, the CDR3 is TGTGCCAGCATAGGAAGGCAGGGGGCTTTTGGCTACACCTTC.

V usage is TRBV11-2 and J usage is TRBJ2-2, with 13 bases lining up with TRBD2. The CDR3 covers 17 residues. The V gene end was trimmed by 5 bases and the J gene end by 4 bases; junction bases not matched to a gene: 7. Germline values: CDR1 SGHAT, CDR2 FQNNGV. The CDR3 here is CASSRILAGGSTGELFF. DNA for the CDR3: TGTGCCAGCAGCCGTATACTAGCGGGAGGGTCCACCGGGGAGCTGTTTTTT. The full variable domain, rest sourced from reference TRBV11-2 and TRBJ2-2, is EAGVAQSPRYKIIEKRQSVAFWCNPISGHATLYWYQQILGQGPKLLIQFQNNGVVDDSQLPKDRFSAERLKGVDSTLKIQPAKLEDSAVYLCASSRILAGGSTGELFFGEGSRLTVL.

This chain uses TRBV28 with TRBJ1-5; D is possibly TRBD1 (5 bases). The length of the CDR3 is 15 residues. V was cut by 2 bases and J by 2 bases, with 10 bases left in between. CDR1 and CDR2 from the germline V gene are MDHEN and SYDVKM. CDR3 amino acids: CASSLADSRNQPQHF. CDR3 in DNA: TGTGCCAGCAGTTTAGCCGACAGTCGCAATCAGCCCCAGCATTTT.